This is a list of T cell receptor beta chains from one sample in a study of T-cell memory formation after mild COVID-19. TCRdb itself ran the 5' RACE reads through MiXCR, one entry per CDR3 protein. Here the sample spans around 150,000 distinct CDR3 sequences, about 28% being singletons. Sample: PBMCs or a T cell subset sorted from them (not recorded which). The receptors were gathered from an adult woman who had mild COVID-19 (a few samples of this study predate the infection). Cell type and time point are not known. CDR3s include the opening cysteine and the closing phenylalanine or tryptophan. The D gene is left open where the match is weak. The size entry is marked missing in some rows and otherwise reads once, few, many or a size class.

d_call clone_size j_call v_call cdr3_nt cdr3_aa
NA few TRBJ1-1 TRBV24-1 TGTGCCACCAGGAGAGGAGTCAACACTGAAGCTTTCTTT CATRRGVNTEAFF
NA NA TRBJ1-1 TRBV20-1 TGCAGTGCTAGAGTCCTCTCCCAGGGGAGATACACTGAAGCTTTCTTT CSARVLSQGRYTEAFF
NA NA TRBJ2-1 TRBV7-2 TGTGCCAGCAGCTTTTGGGGAACTCGAGGCGGTGAGCAGTTCTTC CASSFWGTRGGEQFF
NA NA TRBJ1-5 TRBV12-3/TRBV12-4 TGTGCCAGCAGTTTAGGGAGCCCGACGGGGAGTCAGCCCCAGCATTTT CASSLGSPTGSQPQHF
NA few TRBJ2-1 TRBV5-5 TGTGCCAGCAGCTCTTCGGGACTTTTAGCATATGAGCAGTTCTTC CASSSSGLLAYEQFF
TRBD1 NA TRBJ2-7 TRBV20-1 TGCAGTGCTAGAGATTTAGTATATTTAAAGGGGGCTTACGAGCAGTACTTC CSARDLVYLKGAYEQYF
NA NA TRBJ2-3 TRBV29-1 TGCAGCGTTCCCGTGGGGGGTACAGATACGCAGTATTTT CSVPVGGTDTQYF
NA NA TRBJ2-1 TRBV6-2/TRBV6-3 TGTGCCAGTGCCGGGGGCAGCTCCTACAATGAGCAGTTCTTC CASAGGSSYNEQFF
TRBD2 NA TRBJ2-2 TRBV9 TGTGCCAGCAGCGCCGCCGGGACTAGGGGCGGGGAGCTGTTTTTT CASSAAGTRGGELFF
TRBD2 NA TRBJ2-7 TRBV30 TGTGCCTGGAGTGCGACTAGCGGGACACAGTACTTC CAWSATSGTQYF
TRBD1 NA TRBJ2-7 TRBV7-2 TGTGCCAGCAGCGCCTCCGGGACAGTTACCTACGAGCAGTACTTC CASSASGTVTYEQYF
NA NA TRBJ1-2 TRBV5-5 TGTGCCAGCAGCTTGGCCTTGGCCTATGGCTACACCTTC CASSLALAYGYTF
TRBD1 NA TRBJ1-2 TRBV20-1 TGCAGTGCTTCAGCAGCCGGGACAGGGTCCGCTTATGGCTACACCTTC CSASAAGTGSAYGYTF
TRBD2 NA TRBJ2-7 TRBV29-1 TGCAGCGTTGATGGTAGCAGGGAGGGCGAGCAGTACTTC CSVDGSREGEQYF
NA NA TRBJ1-2 TRBV20-1 TGCAGTGCTACGCCAACACGACAGACTGGCTACACCTTC CSATPTRQTGYTF
NA NA TRBJ2-2 TRBV3-1 TGTGCCAGCAGCCCCCGGGGGCCGGGCACCGGGGAGCTGTTTTTT CASSPRGPGTGELFF
NA NA TRBJ2-5 TRBV9 TGTGCCAGCAGCGTTGAGGGGACCCCAGGGGAGACCCAGTACTTC CASSVEGTPGETQYF
NA few TRBJ1-2 TRBV7-9 TGTGCCAGCAGCTCCGGAGGATTCTATGGCTACACCTTC CASSSGGFYGYTF
NA few TRBJ2-7 TRBV4-1 TGCGCCAGCAGCCAAGGCCGTGCCGGGACACTCGAGCAGTACTTC CASSQGRAGTLEQYF
TRBD1 NA TRBJ1-5 TRBV6-5 TGTGCCAGCAGTACGACAGGGGGAATCGGGCAGCCCCAGCATTTT CASSTTGGIGQPQHF
TRBD1 NA TRBJ2-7 TRBV10-3 TGTGCCATCAGTGACCGACAGGGGTACGAGCAGTACTTC CAISDRQGYEQYF
TRBD2 few TRBJ2-1 TRBV5-1 TGCGCCAGCAGCTCGATGGTAGCGGGAGTCGCCAATGAGCAGTTCTTC CASSSMVAGVANEQFF
NA NA TRBJ2-2 TRBV6-5 TGTGCCAGCAGCGGAGTTGGGGCGGGGGAGCTGTTTTTT CASSGVGAGELFF
NA few TRBJ1-4 TRBV9 TGTGCCAGCAGCGACCGAACAACTAATGAAAAACTGTTTTTT CASSDRTTNEKLFF
TRBD1 NA TRBJ2-7 TRBV7-2 TGTGCCAGCAGTCACGGCTGGGGACAGGCGGACGAGCAGTACTTC CASSHGWGQADEQYF
NA many TRBJ2-2 TRBV7-3 TGTGCCAGCAGCTTGGATTTTTTGGGGGAGCTGTTTTTT CASSLDFLGELFF
NA NA TRBJ2-1 TRBV12-3/TRBV12-4 TGTGCCAGCAGTCCCCCCCTGGGCGGAGGATACCGCTACAATGAGCAGTTCTTC CASSPPLGGGYRYNEQFF
TRBD1 NA TRBJ2-1 TRBV12-3/TRBV12-4 TGTGCCAGCAGTGCGACAGGGGGTTGGCAGTTCTTC CASSATGGWQFF
NA few TRBJ1-5 TRBV27 TGTGCCAGCAGTTATCAGCCCCGGGGTCAGCCCCAGCATTTT CASSYQPRGQPQHF